This T cell receptor beta chain stems from a study of CD8 T cells in cerebrospinal fluid in Alzheimer's disease. Study-wide context: CSF T cell clonal expansion was assessed by plate-based nested PCR and droplet-based sequencing.

This CDR3 has 19 amino acids. The V gene's germline CDR1 is MNHEY and CDR2 SVGEGT. TCRdb re-called the 10x single-cell sequencing reads and gives one entry per CDR3 protein, without DNA. In all, the sample yields 1,500 to 2,000 distinct CDR3 sequences. According to its frequency, this clonotype is medium-sized. Its antigen remains unidentified. Study-wide results and limits: Healthy subjects less often had a clone of at least 3% than Alzheimer's patients. Patients with mild cognitive impairment or Alzheimer's disease had a larger top CSF clone percentage than controls.

The sequenced sample consisted of cerebrospinal fluid. The chain couples TRBV6-2 or TRBV6-3 to TRBJ2-1; TCRdb gives TRBD2 as the D gene, but with no DNA this cannot be confirmed. The TCR sequence derives from a human donor in good health. CDR3 sequence: CASREGTSGRMWSYNEQFF.